The 15 T cell receptor beta chains reported below all come from one sample, sequenced in a study of beta chain features in type 1 diabetes. These receptors lack a known antigen. Expressed TCRB transcripts were sequenced after all isolated RNA was converted to cDNA. Using immunoSEQ multiplex PCR, the repertoire was profiled, and TCRdb retains in-frame clones only, with some absent. The sample carries a few hundred thousand clones, about a sixth recorded once. Study-wide results and caveats: All four CD4+ subsets from Type 1 diabetes patients carried moderately but significantly shorter TCRB CDR3s.

Sequences were obtained from naive CD4+ T cells from blood. The receptors were sampled from a man younger than 40 with type 1 diabetes.

CDR3 DNA sequence: TGTGCCAGCAGCCAGGAAAAGCGGCATGGCTACACCTTC. It yields the protein CASSQEKRHGYTF. This chain joins TRBV16 and TRBJ1-2; D is undetermined. Germline CDR1 reads KGHSY; CDR2 reads FQNENV. The V end was cut by 3 bases, the J end by 6 bases, with 11 bases between. This CDR3 contains 13 residues. Using reference TRBV16 and TRBJ1-2 for the parts outside the CDR3, the full variable domain is GEEVAQTPKHLVRGEGQKAKLYCAPIKGHSYVFWYQQVLKNEFKFLISFQNENVFDETGMPKERFSAKCLPNSPCSLEIQATKLEDSAVYFCASSQEKRHGYTFGSGTRLTVV.

This clone was detected a few times. The chain is built from TRBV7-2 and TRBJ2-3, with 7 positions matching TRBD2. Losses at the gene ends were 4 bases for V and 2 bases for J; bases not matched to a gene: 3. The CDR3 runs 14 residues. CDR1 SGHTA and CDR2 FQGNSA come from the germline V gene. Here the CDR3 reads CASSSTSYTDTQYF. CDR3 DNA: TGTGCCAGCAGCTCGACTAGCTACACAGATACGCAGTATTTT.

This clone showed up just a few times. The genes are TRBV7-9 and TRBJ2-4, with D possibly TRBD2 on 5 matching bases. CDR1 and CDR2 (germline): SEHNR, FQNEAQ (reference sequence). The CDR3 spans 12 residues. With 3 bases removed from V and 5 bases from J, the gap between germline ends came to 5 bases. In DNA form, the CDR3 reads TGTGCCAGCAGCTTCGGGGAAAACATTCAGTACTTC. It yields the protein CASSFGENIQYF.

This chain links TRBV7-9 with TRBJ1-2; D is possibly TRBD1 (5 bases). This CDR3 comprises 15 residues. Germline CDR1 is SEHNR and CDR2 is FQNEAQ (reference sequence). V lost 5 bases, J lost 2 bases, and 15 bases lay in between. CDR3 sequence reads: CASSRWDRVNYGYTF. The CDR3 DNA is TGTGCCAGCAGCCGATGGGACCGAGTCAACTATGGCTACACCTTC.

This clone was found a few times. This chain uses TRBV18 with TRBJ2-3; D is uncertain. CDR1 KGHSH and CDR2 LQKENI come from the germline V gene. V was shortened by 3 bases and J by 2 bases, with 6 bases between the two germline ends. The length of the CDR3 is 13 residues. The CDR3 region is CASSPRPTDTQYF. CDR3 in DNA: TGTGCCAGCTCACCTCGACCCACAGATACGCAGTATTTT.

V usage is TRBV14 and J usage is TRBJ2-7; no firm D call. In germline, CDR1 is SGHDN, CDR2 FVKESK. This CDR3 comprises 13 residues. With 2 bases removed from V and 2 bases from J, the gap between germline ends came to 7 bases. This CDR3 is CASSQSQAYEQYF. As DNA, the CDR3 is TGTGCCAGCAGCCAAAGTCAAGCCTACGAGCAGTACTTC.

In its sample, this clone was seen a few times. CDR3 sequence (DNA): TGCAGCGTTGAAACTCCAACAGCGCCCGGACAGTACTTC. Its translation: CSVETPTAPGQYF. The chain has TRBV29-1 and TRBJ2-7; no firm D call. Deletions cut 2 bases from V and 10 bases from J, with 18 bases between. The germline V gene has CDR1 SQVTM and CDR2 ANQGSEA. This CDR3 has 13 amino acids.

V usage is TRBV4-2 and J usage is TRBJ2-6; D possibly uses TRBD1 or TRBD2 (6 bases each). Trimming removed 4 bases at V and 0 bases at J, with 28 bases between. CDR3 length: 22 amino acids. CDR1 is LGHNA, CDR2 YNFKEQ, per germline. The chain's CDR3 is CASSREPFGTLRGASGANVLTF. The CDR3 nucleotides are TGTGCCAGCAGCCGGGAACCTTTCGGGACGTTAAGGGGGGCCTCTGGGGCCAACGTCCTGACTTTC.

This clone was seen more than once but under ten times. This chain uses TRBV7-9 with TRBJ1-2; D not resolved. The V end was cut by 3 bases, the J end by 0 bases, with 8 bases between. Germline V CDR1 and CDR2: SEHNR, FQNEAQ (reference sequence). This CDR3 has 14 amino acids. The CDR3 DNA follows: TGTGCCAGCAGCTTGGCAGGAGCTAACTATGGCTACACCTTC. This gives the protein CASSLAGANYGYTF.

This clone turned up a few times. This chain uses TRBV25-1 with TRBJ2-3, with D tentatively TRBD2 (6 bases). V gave up 4 bases and J gave up 1 base, with 15 bases separating them. In germline, CDR1 is MGHDK, CDR2 SYGVNS. The CDR3 contains 16 residues. The CDR3 is CASSARRGWGTDTQYF. CDR3 nucleotide sequence: TGTGCCAGCAGTGCTAGGAGGGGATGGGGCACAGATACGCAGTATTTT.

The rearrangement uses TRBV6-1 and TRBJ2-1; 9 bases are shared with TRBD2. V lost 4 bases and J lost 8; bases outside the gene matches: 9. Germline-derived CDR1 and CDR2 are MNHNS and SASEGT. The CDR3 is 15 residues long. The CDR3 nucleotides read TGTGCCAGCAGTGCTAGGGGGACTAGCAGCGATGAGCAGTTCTTC. Its protein product is CASSARGTSSDEQFF.

This clone appeared a few times. DNA for the CDR3: TGTGCCATCAGTGAGGGTACGCGGGCGGCCCCCACATACAATGAGCAGTTCTTC. This sequence encodes CAISEGTRAAPTYNEQFF. The V and J genes are TRBV10-3 and TRBJ2-1; perhaps TRBD2 as D (5 bases). There are 18 residues in the CDR3. Germline V gene data show CDR1 as ENHRY and CDR2 as SYGVKD. V dropped 2 bases and J dropped 4 bases, with 21 bases sitting between them.

The rearrangement uses TRBV29-1 and TRBJ1-1; no definite D call. Germline CDR1 and CDR2: SQVTM and ANQGSEA. The CDR3 has 12 residues. The V end was cut by 2 bases, the J end by 8 bases, with 12 bases between. CDR3 amino acids: CSVEIRAIEAFF. DNA of the CDR3: TGCAGCGTTGAAATCCGTGCTATAGAAGCTTTCTTT.

This clone was observed a handful of times. V usage is TRBV9 and J usage is TRBJ2-1; TRBD1 agrees at 8 bases. Trimming at V came to 1 base and at J to 3 bases, leaving 3 bases not matched to a gene. The CDR3 length is 15 residues. Germline CDR1 SGDLS, CDR2 YYNGEE. DNA for the CDR3: TGTGCCAGCAGCGTACAGGGGGCCGGCTACAATGAGCAGTTCTTC. As protein: CASSVQGAGYNEQFF.

The genes are TRBV7-2 and TRBJ1-1; D is unclear. The V gene lost 3 bases and the J gene lost 1 base, with 6 bases spanning the gap. The CDR3 extends over 13 amino acids. Germline V lookup: CDR1 SGHTA, CDR2 FQGNSA. As DNA, the CDR3 is TGTGCCAGCAGCTTTTCACAGAACACTGAAGCTTTCTTT. Protein: CASSFSQNTEAFF. The full variable domain, in which reference TRBV7-2 and TRBJ1-1 provide the parts outside the CDR3, is GAGVSQSPSNKVTEKGKDVELRCDPISGHTALYWYRQSLGQGLEFLIYFQGNSAPDKSGLPSDRFSAERTGGSVSTLTIQRTQQEDSAVYLCASSFSQNTEAFFGQGTRLTVV.